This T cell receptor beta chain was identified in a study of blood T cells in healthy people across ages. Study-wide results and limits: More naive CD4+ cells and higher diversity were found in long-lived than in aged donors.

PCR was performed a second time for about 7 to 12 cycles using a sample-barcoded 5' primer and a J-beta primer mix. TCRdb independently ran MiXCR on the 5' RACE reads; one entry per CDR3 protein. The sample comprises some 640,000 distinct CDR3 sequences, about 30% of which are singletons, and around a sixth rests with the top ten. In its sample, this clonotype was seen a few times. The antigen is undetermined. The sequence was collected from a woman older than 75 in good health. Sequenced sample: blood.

This CDR3 reads CASSFGGGDTGELFF. Here the CDR3 DNA reads TGCGCCAGCAGCTTTGGCGGGGGAGACACCGGGGAGCTGTTTTTT. This rearrangement joins TRBV5-1 to TRBJ2-2; 7 bases fit TRBD2. The CDR3 is 15 amino acids. CDR1 and CDR2 from the germline V gene are SGHRS and YFSETQ. V lost 2 bases, J lost 3 bases, and 4 bases stayed unmatched.